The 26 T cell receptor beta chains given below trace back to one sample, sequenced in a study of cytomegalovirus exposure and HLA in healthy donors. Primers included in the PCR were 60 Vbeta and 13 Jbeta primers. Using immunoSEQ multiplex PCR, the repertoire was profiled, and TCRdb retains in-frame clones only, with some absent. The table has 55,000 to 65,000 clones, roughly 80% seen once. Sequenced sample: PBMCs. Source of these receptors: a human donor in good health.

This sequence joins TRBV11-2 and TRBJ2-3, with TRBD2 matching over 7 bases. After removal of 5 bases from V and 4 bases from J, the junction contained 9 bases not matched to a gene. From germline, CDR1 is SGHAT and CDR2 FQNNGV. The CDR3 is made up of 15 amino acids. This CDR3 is CASSPRGGGSDTQYF. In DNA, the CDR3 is TGTGCCAGCAGCCCTCGAGGCGGGGGATCAGATACGCAGTATTTT.

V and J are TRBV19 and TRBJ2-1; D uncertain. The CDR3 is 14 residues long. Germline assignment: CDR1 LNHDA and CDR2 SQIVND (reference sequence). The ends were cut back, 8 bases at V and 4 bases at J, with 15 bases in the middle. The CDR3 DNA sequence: TGTGCCAGTGGTTGGGCAGGTGGGTACAATGAGCAGTTCTTC. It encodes CASGWAGGYNEQFF.

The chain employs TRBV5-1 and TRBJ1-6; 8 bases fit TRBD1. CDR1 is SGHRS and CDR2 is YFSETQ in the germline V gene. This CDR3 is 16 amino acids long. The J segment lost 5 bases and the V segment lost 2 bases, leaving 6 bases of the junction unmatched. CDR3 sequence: CASSLRTGKNNSPLHF. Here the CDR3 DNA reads TGCGCCAGCAGCTTAAGGACAGGGAAAAATAATTCACCCCTCCACTTT.

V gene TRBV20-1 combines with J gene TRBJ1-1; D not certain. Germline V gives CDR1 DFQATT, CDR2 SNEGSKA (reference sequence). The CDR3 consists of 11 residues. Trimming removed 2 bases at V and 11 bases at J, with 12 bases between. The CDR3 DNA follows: TGCAGTGCTAGATCGGCGGTTGGGGCTTTCTTT. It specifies CSARSAVGAFF.

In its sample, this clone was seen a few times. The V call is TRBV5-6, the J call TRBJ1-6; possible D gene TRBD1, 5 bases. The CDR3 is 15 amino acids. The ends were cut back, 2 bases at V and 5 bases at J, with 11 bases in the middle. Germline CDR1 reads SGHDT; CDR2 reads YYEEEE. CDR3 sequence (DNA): TGTGCCAGCAGCTTTAACAGGCTCGATAATTCACCCCTCCACTTT. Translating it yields CASSFNRLDNSPLHF.

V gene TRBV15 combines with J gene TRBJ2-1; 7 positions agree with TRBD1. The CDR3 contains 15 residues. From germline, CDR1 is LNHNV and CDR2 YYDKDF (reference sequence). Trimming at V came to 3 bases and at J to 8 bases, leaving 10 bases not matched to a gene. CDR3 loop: CATSRPGQTTDEQFF. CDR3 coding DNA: TGTGCCACCAGCAGGCCGGGACAGACGACGGATGAGCAGTTCTTC.

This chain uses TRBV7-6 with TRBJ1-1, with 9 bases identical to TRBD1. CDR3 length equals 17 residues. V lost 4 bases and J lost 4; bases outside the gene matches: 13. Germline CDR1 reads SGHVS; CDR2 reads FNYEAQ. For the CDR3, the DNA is TGTGCCAGCAGCTCCCCCCCCACACAGGGGGCTGTCACTGAAGCTTTCTTT. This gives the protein CASSSPPTQGAVTEAFF.

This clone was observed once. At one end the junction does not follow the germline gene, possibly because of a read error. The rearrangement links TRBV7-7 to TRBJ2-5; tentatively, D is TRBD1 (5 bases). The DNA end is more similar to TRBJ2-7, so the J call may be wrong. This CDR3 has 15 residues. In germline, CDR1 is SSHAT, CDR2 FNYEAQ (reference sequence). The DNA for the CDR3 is TGTGCTAGCAGCTTAGCCCCAGGGTCTGATTCCGAGCAGTACTTC. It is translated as CASSLAPGSDSEQYF.

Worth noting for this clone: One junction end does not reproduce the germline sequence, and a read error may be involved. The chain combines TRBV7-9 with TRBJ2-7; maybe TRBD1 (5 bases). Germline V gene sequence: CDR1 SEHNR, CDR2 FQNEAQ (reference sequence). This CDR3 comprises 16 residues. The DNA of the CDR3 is TGTTCCAGCAGCTCCCCCTTGGACACAATATCCTACGAGCAGTACTTC. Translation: CSSSSPLDTISYEQYF.

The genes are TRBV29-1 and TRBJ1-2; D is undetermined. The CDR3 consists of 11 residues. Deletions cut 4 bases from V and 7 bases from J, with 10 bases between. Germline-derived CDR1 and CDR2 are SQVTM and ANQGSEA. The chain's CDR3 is CSVAGNGGYTF. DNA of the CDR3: TGCAGCGTTGCGGGGAACGGTGGCTACACCTTC.

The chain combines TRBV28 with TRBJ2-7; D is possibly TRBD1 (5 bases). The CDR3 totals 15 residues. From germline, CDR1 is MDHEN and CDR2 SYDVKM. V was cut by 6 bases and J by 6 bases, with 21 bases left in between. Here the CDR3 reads CASRPERSGSSEQYF. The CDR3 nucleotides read TGTGCCAGCAGACCAGAGAGGTCAGGGTCGTCCGAGCAGTACTTC.

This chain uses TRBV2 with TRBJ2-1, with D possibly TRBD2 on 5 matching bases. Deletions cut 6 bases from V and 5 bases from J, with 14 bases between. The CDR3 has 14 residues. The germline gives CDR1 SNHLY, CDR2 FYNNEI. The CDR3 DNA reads TGTGCCAGCAGGGCCGTGAGGGATAACAATGAGCAGTTCTTC. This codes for CASRAVRDNNEQFF. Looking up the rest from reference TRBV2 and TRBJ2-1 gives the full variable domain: EPEVTQTPSHQVTQMGQEVILRCVPISNHLYFYWYRQILGQKVEFLVSFYNNEISEKSEIFDDQFSVERPDGSNFTLKIRSTKLEDSAMYFCASRAVRDNNEQFFGPGTRLTVL.

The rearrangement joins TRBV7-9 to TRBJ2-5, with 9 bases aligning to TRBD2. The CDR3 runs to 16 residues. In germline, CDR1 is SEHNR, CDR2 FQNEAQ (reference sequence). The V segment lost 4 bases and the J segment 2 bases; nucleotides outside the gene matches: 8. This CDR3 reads CASSSRTSAAQETQYF. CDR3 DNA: TGTGCCAGCAGCTCCCGGACTAGCGCGGCGCAAGAGACCCAGTACTTC.

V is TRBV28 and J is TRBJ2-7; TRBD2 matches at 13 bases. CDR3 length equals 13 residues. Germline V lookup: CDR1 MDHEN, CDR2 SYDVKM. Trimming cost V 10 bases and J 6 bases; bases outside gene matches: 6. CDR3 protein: CATLLAGGREQYF. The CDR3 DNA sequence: TGTGCCACCCTACTAGCGGGAGGGCGCGAGCAGTACTTC.

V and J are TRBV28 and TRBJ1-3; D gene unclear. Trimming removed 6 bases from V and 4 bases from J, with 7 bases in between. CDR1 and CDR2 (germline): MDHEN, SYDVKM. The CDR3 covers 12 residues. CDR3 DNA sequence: TGTGCCAGCAGCTCCGAGGGAAACACCATATATTTT. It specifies CASSSEGNTIYF.

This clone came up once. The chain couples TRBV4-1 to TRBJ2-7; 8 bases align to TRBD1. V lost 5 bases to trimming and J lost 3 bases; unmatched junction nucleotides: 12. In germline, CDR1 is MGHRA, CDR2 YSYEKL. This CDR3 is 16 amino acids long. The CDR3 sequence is CASSAGQATRYYEQYF. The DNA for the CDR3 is TGCGCCAGCAGCGCGGGACAGGCGACAAGATACTACGAGCAGTACTTC.

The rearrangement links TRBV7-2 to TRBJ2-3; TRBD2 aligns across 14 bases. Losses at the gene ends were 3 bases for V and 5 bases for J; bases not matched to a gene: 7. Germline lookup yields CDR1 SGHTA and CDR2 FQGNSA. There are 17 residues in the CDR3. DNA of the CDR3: TGTGCCAGCAGCTTCCGCAGACTAGCGGGAGGGCGAGATACGCAGTATTTT. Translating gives CASSFRRLAGGRDTQYF. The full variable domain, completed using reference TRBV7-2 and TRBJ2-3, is GAGVSQSPSNKVTEKGKDVELRCDPISGHTALYWYRQSLGQGLEFLIYFQGNSAPDKSGLPSDRFSAERTGGSVSTLTIQRTQQEDSAVYLCASSFRRLAGGRDTQYFGPGTRLTVL.

The CDR3 loop is CASSLFGGLDHFSYNEQFF. In DNA form, the CDR3 reads TGTGCCAGCAGTTTATTTGGGGGACTAGACCATTTCTCCTACAATGAGCAGTTCTTC. J is TRBJ2-1 and V is TRBV28; 8 nucleotides align to TRBD2. Germline assignment: CDR1 MDHEN and CDR2 SYDVKM. V gave up 1 base and J gave up 0 bases; unmatched junction bases: 11. The CDR3 consists of 19 residues.

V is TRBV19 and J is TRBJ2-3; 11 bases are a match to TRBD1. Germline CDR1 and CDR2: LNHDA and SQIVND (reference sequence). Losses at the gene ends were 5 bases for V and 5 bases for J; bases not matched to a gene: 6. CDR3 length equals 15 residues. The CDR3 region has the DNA TGTGCCAGTAGTTTCCGGGACAGGGGGGTAGATACGCAGTATTTT. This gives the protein CASSFRDRGVDTQYF.

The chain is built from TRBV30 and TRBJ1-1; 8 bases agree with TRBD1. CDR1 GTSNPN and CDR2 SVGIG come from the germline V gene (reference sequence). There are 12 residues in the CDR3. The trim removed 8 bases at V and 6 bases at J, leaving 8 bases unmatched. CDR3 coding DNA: TGTGCCGGCCGACAGGGGTACGCTGAAGCTTTCTTT. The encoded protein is CAGRQGYAEAFF.

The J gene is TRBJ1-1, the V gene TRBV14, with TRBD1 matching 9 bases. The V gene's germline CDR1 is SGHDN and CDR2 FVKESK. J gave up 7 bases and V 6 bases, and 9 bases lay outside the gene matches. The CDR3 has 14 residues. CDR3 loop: CASRSGTGSGEAFF. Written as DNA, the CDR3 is TGTGCCAGCAGATCCGGGACAGGGTCCGGTGAAGCTTTCTTT.

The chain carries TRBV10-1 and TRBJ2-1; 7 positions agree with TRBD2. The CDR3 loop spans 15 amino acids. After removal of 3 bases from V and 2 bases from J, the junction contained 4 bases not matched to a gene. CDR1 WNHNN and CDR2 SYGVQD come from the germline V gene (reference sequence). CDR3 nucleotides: TGCGCCAGCAGTGAATTAAGCGGGACCTACAATGAGCAGTTCTTC. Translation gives CASSELSGTYNEQFF.

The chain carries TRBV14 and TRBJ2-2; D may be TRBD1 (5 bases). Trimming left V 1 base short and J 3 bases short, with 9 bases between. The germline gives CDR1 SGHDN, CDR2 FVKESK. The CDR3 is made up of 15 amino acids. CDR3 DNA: TGTGCCAGCAGCCAAGGAGACAGATACACCGGGGAGCTGTTTTTT. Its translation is CASSQGDRYTGELFF.

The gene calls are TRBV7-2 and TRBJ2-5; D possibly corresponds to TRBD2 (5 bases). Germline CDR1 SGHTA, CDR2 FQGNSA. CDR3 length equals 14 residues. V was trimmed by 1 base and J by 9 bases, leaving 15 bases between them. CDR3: CASSLDLVPEAQYF. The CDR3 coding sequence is TGTGCCAGCAGCTTAGATCTCGTTCCGGAGGCCCAGTACTTC.

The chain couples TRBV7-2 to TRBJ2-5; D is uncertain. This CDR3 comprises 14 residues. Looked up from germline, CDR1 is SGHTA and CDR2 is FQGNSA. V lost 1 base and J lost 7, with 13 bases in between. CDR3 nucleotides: TGTGCCAGCAGCTTAGACCCGGGTGCTGGGACCCAGTACTTC. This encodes CASSLDPGAGTQYF.

CDR3 in amino acids: CASSKYQRGDSYNEQFF. The DNA for the CDR3 is TGTGCCAGCTCCAAGTACCAGCGGGGGGACTCCTACAATGAGCAGTTCTTC. The rearrangement uses TRBV27 and TRBJ2-1; 9 bases are shared with TRBD2. Trimming took 8 bases from V and 0 from J; bases not matched to a gene: 11. Germline values: CDR1 MNHEY, CDR2 SMNVEV (reference sequence). This CDR3 is built from 17 residues.